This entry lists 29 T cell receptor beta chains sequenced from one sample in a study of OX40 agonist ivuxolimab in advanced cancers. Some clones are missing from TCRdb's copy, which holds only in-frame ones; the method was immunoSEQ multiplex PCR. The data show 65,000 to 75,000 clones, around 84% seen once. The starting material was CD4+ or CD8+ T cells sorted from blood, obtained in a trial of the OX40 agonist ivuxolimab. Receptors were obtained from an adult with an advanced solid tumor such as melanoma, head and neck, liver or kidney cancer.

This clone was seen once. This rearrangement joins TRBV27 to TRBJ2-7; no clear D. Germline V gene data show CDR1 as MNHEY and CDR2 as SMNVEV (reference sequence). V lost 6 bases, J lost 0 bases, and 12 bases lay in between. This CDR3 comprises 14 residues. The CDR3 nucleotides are TGTGCCAGCAGAGGTCGGATGAGCTCCTACGAGCAGTACTTC. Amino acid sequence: CASRGRMSSYEQYF.

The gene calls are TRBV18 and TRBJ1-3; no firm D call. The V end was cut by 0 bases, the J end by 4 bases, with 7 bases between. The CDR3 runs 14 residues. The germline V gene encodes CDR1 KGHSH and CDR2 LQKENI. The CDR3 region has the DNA TGTGCCAGCTCACCACCGACTGGAGGAAACACCATATATTTT. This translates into CASSPPTGGNTIYF.

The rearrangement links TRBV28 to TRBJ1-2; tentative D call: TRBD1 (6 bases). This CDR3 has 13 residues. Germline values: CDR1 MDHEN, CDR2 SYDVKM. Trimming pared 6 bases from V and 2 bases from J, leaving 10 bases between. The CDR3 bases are TGTGCCAGCAGCCCGACAGGAAACTATGGCTACACCTTC. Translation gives CASSPTGNYGYTF.

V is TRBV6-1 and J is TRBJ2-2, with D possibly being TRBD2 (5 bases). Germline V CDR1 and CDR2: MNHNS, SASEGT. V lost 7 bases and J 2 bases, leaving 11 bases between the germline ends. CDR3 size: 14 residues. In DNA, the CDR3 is TGTGCCAGCACGAGGGCCTACAACACCGGGGAGCTGTTTTTT. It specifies CASTRAYNTGELFF.

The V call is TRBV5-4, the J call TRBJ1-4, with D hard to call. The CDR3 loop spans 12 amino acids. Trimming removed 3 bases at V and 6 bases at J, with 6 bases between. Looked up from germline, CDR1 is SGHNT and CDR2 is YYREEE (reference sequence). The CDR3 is CASSSDDEKLFF. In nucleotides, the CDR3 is TGTGCCAGCAGCTCCGACGATGAAAAACTGTTTTTT.

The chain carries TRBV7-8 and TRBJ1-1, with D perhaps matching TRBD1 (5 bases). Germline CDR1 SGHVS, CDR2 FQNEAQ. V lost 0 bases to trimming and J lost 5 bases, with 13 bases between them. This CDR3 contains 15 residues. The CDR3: CASSLAPRGRTEAFF. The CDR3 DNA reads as TGTGCCAGCAGCTTAGCGCCTAGGGGTCGAACTGAAGCTTTCTTT.

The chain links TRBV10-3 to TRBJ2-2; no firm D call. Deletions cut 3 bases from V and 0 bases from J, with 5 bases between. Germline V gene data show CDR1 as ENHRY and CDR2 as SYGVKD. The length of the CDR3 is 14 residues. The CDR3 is CAISDTANTGELFF. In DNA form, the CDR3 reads TGTGCCATCAGTGATACCGCGAACACCGGGGAGCTGTTTTTT.

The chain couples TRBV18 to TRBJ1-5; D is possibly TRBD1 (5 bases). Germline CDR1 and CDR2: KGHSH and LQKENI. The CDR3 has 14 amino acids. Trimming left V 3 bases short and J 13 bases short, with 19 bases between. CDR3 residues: CASSPGGPGPPQHF. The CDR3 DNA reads TGTGCCAGCTCACCGGGTGGACCAGGGCCACCGCAGCATTTT.

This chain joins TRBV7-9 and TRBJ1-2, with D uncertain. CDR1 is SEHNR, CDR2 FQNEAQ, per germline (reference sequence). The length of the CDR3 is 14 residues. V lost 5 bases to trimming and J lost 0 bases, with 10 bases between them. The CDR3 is CASSLGLANYGYTF. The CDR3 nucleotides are TGTGCCAGCAGCCTAGGGTTAGCTAACTATGGCTACACCTTC.

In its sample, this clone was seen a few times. The CDR3 here is CASSQGGDEQFF. The CDR3 DNA reads TGTGCCAGCAGCCAGGGGGGGGATGAGCAGTTCTTC. The rearrangement joins TRBV7-2 to TRBJ2-1, with D possibly called TRBD1 or TRBD2 (7 bases each). The CDR3 has 12 residues. V lost 5 bases and J lost 8, with 10 bases in between. Germline assignment: CDR1 SGHTA and CDR2 FQGNSA. The complete variable domain, with remaining parts taken from reference TRBV7-2 and TRBJ2-1, reads GAGVSQSPSNKVTEKGKDVELRCDPISGHTALYWYRQSLGQGLEFLIYFQGNSAPDKSGLPSDRFSAERTGGSVSTLTIQRTQQEDSAVYLCASSQGGDEQFFGPGTRLTVL.

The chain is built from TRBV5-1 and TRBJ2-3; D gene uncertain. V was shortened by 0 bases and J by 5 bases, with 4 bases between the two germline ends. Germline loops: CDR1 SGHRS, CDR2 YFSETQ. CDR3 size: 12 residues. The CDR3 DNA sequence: TGCGCCAGCAGCTTGGTGGGAGATACGCAGTATTTT. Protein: CASSLVGDTQYF. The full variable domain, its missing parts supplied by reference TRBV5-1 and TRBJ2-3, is KAGVTQTPRYLIKTRGQQVTLSCSPISGHRSVSWYQQTPGQGLQFLFEYFSETQRNKGNFPGRFSGRQFSNSRSEMNVSTLELGDSALYLCASSLVGDTQYFGPGTRLTVL.

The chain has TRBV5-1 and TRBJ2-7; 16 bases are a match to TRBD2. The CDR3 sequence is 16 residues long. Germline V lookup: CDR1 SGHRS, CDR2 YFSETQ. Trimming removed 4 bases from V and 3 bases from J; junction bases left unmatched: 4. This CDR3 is CASSPGTSGRVYEQYF. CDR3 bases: TGCGCCAGCAGCCCCGGGACTAGCGGGAGGGTCTACGAGCAGTACTTC.

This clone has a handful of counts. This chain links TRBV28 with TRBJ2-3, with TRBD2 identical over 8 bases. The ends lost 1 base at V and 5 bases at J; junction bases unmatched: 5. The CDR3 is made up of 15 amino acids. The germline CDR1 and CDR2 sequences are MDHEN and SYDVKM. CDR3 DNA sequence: TGTGCCAGCAGTTTATTGGCGGGAGGAGGAGATACGCAGTATTTT. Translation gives CASSLLAGGGDTQYF.

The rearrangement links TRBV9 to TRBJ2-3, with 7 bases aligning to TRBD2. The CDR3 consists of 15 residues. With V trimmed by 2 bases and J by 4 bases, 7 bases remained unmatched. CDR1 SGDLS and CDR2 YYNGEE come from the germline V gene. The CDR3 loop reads CASSVVGRFSDTQYF. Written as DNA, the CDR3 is TGTGCCAGCAGCGTCGTCGGGAGGTTTTCAGATACGCAGTATTTT.

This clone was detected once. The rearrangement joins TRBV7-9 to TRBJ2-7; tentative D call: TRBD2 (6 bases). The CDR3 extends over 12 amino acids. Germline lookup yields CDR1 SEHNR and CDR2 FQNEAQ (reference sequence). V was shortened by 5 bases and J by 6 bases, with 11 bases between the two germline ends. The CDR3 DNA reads TGTGCCAGCAGCCCTCAGGGAGGCGAGCAGTACGTC. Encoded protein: CASSPQGGEQYV.

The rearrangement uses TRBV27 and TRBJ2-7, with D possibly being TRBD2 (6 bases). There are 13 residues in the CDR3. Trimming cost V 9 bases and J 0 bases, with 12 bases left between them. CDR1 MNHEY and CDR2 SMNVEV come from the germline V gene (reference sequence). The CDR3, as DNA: TGTGCCAGTGGGACTTCCAACTCCTACGAGCAGTACTTC. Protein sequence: CASGTSNSYEQYF.

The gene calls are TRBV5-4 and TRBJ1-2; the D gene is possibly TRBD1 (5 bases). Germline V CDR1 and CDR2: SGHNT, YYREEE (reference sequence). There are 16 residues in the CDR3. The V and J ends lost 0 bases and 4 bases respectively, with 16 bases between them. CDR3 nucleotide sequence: TGTGCCAGCAGCTTGGTTGGGACCCTACGGAGCTATGGCTACACCTTC. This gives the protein CASSLVGTLRSYGYTF. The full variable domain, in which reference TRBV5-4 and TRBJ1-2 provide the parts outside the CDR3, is ETGVTQSPTHLIKTRGQQVTLRCSSQSGHNTVSWYQQALGQGPQFIFQYYREEENGRGNFPPRFSGLQFPNYSSELNVNALELDDSALYLCASSLVGTLRSYGYTFGSGTRLTVV.

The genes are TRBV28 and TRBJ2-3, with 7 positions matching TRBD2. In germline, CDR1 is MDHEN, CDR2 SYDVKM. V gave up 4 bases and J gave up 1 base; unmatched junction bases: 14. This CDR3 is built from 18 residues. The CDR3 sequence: CASSSPSPKRGGTDTQYF. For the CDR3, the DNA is TGTGCCAGCAGTTCCCCCTCCCCAAAACGGGGGGGCACAGATACGCAGTATTTT.

The CDR3 coding sequence is TGTGCCAGCAGTTCCCCTCTCCGGGACAGTTGGCGAAGTGAGCAGTTCTTC. Encoded protein: CASSSPLRDSWRSEQFF. The rearrangement joins TRBV27 to TRBJ2-1; 7 bases are a match to TRBD1. The germline V gene has CDR1 MNHEY and CDR2 SMNVEV (reference sequence). This CDR3 region has 17 residues. V lost 4 bases and J lost 9; bases outside the gene matches: 18.

The CDR3 DNA follows: TGTGCCAGCAGTGAGGGCGGGGGGGCCGTATATACGCAGTATTTT. This sequence encodes CASSEGGGAVYTQYF. The chain joins TRBV6-4 to TRBJ2-3; 9 bases are shared with TRBD2. Germline loops: CDR1 MRHNA, CDR2 SNTAGT. The CDR3 length is 15 residues. Trimming took 3 bases from V and 7 from J; bases not matched to a gene: 8.

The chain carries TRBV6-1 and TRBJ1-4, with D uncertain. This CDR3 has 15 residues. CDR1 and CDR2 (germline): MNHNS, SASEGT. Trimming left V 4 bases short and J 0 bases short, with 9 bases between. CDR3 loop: CASSGAPATNEKLFF. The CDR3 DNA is TGTGCCAGCAGTGGGGCTCCGGCAACTAATGAAAAACTGTTTTTT.

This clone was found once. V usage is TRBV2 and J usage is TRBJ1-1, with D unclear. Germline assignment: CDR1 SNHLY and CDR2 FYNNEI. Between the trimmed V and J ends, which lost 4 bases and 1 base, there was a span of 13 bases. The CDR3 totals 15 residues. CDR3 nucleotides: TGTGCCAGCAGTGGGACGGACCATCAGAACACTGAAGCTTTCTTT. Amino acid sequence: CASSGTDHQNTEAFF.

CDR3 sequence: CASSQDESVREQFF. DNA of the CDR3: TGTGCCAGCAGCCAAGACGAGTCGGTACGCGAGCAGTTCTTC. The rearrangement joins TRBV4-2 to TRBJ2-1; D remains unclear. There are 14 residues in the CDR3. The ends were cut back, 0 bases at V and 10 bases at J, with 13 bases in the middle. Germline CDR1 is LGHNA and CDR2 is YNFKEQ.

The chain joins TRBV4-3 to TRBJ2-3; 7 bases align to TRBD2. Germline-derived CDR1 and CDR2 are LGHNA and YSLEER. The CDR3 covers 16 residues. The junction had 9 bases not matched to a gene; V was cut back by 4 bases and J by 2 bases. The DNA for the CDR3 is TGCGCCAGCAGCCCGGGTCCGGGAGGACCCACAGATACGCAGTATTTT. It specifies CASSPGPGGPTDTQYF.

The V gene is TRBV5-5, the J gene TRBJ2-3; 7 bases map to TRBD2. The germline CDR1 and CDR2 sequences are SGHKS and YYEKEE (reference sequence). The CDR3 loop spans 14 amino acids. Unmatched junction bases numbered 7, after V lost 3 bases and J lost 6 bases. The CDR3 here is CASSSGLDPDTQYF. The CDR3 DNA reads TGTGCCAGCAGCTCCGGACTAGACCCCGATACGCAGTATTTT.

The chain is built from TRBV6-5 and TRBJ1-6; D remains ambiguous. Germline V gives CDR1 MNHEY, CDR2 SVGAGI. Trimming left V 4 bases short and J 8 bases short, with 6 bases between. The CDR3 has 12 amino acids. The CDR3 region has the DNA TGTGCCAGCAGTTTCCCCCATTCACCCCTCCACTTT. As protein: CASSFPHSPLHF.

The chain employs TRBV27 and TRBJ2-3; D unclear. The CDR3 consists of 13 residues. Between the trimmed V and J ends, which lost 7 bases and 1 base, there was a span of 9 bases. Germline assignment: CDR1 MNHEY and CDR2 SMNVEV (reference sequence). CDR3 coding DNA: TGTGCCAGCAATCGGGCAGGCACAGATACGCAGTATTTT. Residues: CASNRAGTDTQYF.

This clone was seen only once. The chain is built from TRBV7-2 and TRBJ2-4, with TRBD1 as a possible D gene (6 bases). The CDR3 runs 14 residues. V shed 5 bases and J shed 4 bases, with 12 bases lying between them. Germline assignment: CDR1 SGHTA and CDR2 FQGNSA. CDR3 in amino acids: CASSPIGGKNIQYF. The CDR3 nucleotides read TGTGCCAGCAGCCCCATAGGGGGAAAAAACATTCAGTACTTC.

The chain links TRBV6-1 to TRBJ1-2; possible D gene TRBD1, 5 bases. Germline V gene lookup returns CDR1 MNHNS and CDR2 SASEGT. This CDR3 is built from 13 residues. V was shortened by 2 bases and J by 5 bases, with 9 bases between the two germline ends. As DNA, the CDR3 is TGTGCCAGCAGTGAAATGGAGGGGTATGGCTACACCTTC. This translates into CASSEMEGYGYTF.